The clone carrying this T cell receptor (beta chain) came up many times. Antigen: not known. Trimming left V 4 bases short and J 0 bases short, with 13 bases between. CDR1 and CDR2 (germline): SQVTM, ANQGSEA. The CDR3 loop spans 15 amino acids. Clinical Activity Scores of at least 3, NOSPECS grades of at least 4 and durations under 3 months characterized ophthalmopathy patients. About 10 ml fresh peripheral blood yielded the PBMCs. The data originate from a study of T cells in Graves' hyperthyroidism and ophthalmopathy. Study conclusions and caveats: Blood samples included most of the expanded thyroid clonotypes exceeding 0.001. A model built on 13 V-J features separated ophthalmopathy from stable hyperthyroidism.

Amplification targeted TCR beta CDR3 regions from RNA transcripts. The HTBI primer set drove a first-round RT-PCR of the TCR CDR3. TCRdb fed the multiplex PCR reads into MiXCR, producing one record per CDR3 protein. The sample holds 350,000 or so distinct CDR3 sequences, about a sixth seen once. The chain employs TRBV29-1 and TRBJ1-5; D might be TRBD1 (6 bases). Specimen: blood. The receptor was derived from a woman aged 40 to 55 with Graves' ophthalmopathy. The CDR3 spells CSVGISGDSNQPQHF. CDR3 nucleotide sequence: TGCAGCGTTGGGATCTCAGGGGATAGCAATCAGCCCCAGCATTTT. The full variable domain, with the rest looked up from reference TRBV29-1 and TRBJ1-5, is SAVISQKPSRDICQRGTSLTIQCQVDSQVTMMFWYRQQPGQSLTLIATANQGSEATYESGFVIDKFPISRPNLTFSTLTVSNMSPEDSSIYLCSVGISGDSNQPQHFGDGTRLSIL.